This TCR beta chain was captured in a study of OX40 agonist ivuxolimab in advanced cancers. Samples were taken at baseline and on day 1 of cycles 4 and 7. The germline CDR1 and CDR2 sequences are SGHRS and YFSETQ. V gave up 0 bases and J gave up 10 bases, with 14 bases separating them. The CDR3 totals 15 residues. Sequencing used immunoSEQ multiplex PCR; TCRdb keeps in-frame clones, though not all of them. In the table there are roughly 60,000 clones, about 85% of which are singletons. V and J are TRBV5-1 and TRBJ1-6, with D maybe TRBD1 (5 bases). The receptor comes from an adult with an advanced solid tumor such as melanoma, head and neck, liver or kidney cancer. This material consisted of CD4+ or CD8+ T cells sorted from blood, taken in a trial of the OX40 agonist ivuxolimab. CDR3 DNA sequence: TGCGCCAGCAGCTTGGAGGCAGGGAGAGACTCACCCCTCCACTTT. This sequence encodes CASSLEAGRDSPLHF.